This T cell receptor (beta chain) was documented in a study of blood T cell repertoires in COVID-19. Across the whole study: Spain, Italy and the United States supplied samples that represented acute and convalescent COVID-19.

CDR1 is SGHNT, CDR2 YYREEE, per germline (reference sequence). The ends lost 4 bases at V and 0 bases at J; junction bases unmatched: 2. The length of the CDR3 is 15 residues. Assay: immunoSEQ multiplex PCR; the TCRdb copy retains only in-frame clones and omits some. The repertoire holds 200,000 to 250,000 clones, with about four fifths as singletons. This receptor was obtained from a woman aged 45-65 years who had been exposed to COVID-19. Material: PBMCs or T cells enriched from blood (not recorded which). The gene calls are TRBV5-4 and TRBJ2-2, with 8 bases identical to TRBD2. In DNA form, the CDR3 reads TGTGCCAGCAGCCTCGGGAGGGCGAACACCGGGGAGCTGTTTTTT. It codes for CASSLGRANTGELFF. The whole variable domain, remainder taken from reference TRBV5-4 and TRBJ2-2, is ETGVTQSPTHLIKTRGQQVTLRCSSQSGHNTVSWYQQALGQGPQFIFQYYREEENGRGNFPPRFSGLQFPNYSSELNVNALELDDSALYLCASSLGRANTGELFFGEGSRLTVL.